These T cell receptor beta chains were read from a single sample in a study of blood T cell repertoires in COVID-19. Clones were sequenced by immunoSEQ multiplex PCR, and TCRdb holds only the in-frame ones, with some missing. The sample includes about 400,000 clones, about 90% of them seen just once. The sequenced sample consisted of PBMCs or T cells enriched from blood (not recorded which). Every receptor here comes from a woman aged 18-35 years with acute COVID-19. Both conserved end residues are part of each CDR3. D genes are given only for firm matches. Clone size appears in some rows only: once, few, many, or a class for an expanded clone.

v_call	cdr3_length	j_call	clone_size	d_call	cdr3_aa	cdr3_nt
TRBV2	14	TRBJ1-5	.	.	CASSEDYEDQPQHF	TGTGCCAGCAGTGAAGATTACGAGGATCAGCCCCAGCATTTT
TRBV10-1	14	TRBJ2-3	.	TRBD1	CASSRDRHTDTQYF	TGCGCCAGCAGTCGGGACAGGCACACAGATACGCAGTATTTT
TRBV28	14	TRBJ2-7	.	.	CASSLELSSYEQYF	TGTGCCAGCAGTCTCGAGCTGAGCTCCTACGAGCAGTACTTC
TRBV19	15	TRBJ1-5	few	TRBD1	CASSKGTGWNQPQHF	TGTGCCAGTAGTAAAGGGACAGGGTGGAATCAGCCCCAGCATTTT
TRBV5-1	15	TRBJ2-3	.	TRBD2	CASSADSGSADTQYF	TGCGCCAGCAGCGCCGATAGCGGGAGTGCAGATACGCAGTATTTT
TRBV24-1	14	TRBJ1-5	.	.	CATSRGGSNQPQHF	TGTGCCACCAGTAGGGGGGGGAGCAATCAGCCCCAGCATTTT
TRBV6-5	13	TRBJ2-1	.	.	CASSATGENEQFF	TGTGCCAGCAGCGCGACCGGGGAAAATGAGCAGTTCTTC
TRBV29-1	17	TRBJ2-5	once	TRBD2	CSVVAGNRKPYQETQYF	TGCAGCGTTGTAGCGGGGAATCGGAAACCCTACCAAGAGACCCAGTACTTC
TRBV28	13	TRBJ1-2	.	.	CASSPPQGNGYTF	TGTGCCAGCAGTCCCCCCCAGGGTAATGGCTACACCTTC
TRBV5-5	15	TRBJ1-1	.	.	CASSPPGFSNTEAFF	TGTGCCAGCAGCCCTCCGGGGTTCTCGAACACTGAAGCTTTCTTT
TRBV29-1	10	TRBJ2-1	.	.	CSVVRDEQFF	TGCAGCGTTGTGCGGGATGAGCAGTTCTTC
TRBV18	12	TRBJ1-1	once	.	CASSTRVAEAFF	TGTGCCAGCTCAACCAGGGTCGCTGAAGCTTTCTTT
TRBV29-1	12	TRBJ2-1	.	.	CSVRRYEDEQFF	TGCAGCGTTCGAAGGTATGAGGATGAGCAGTTCTTC
TRBV6-5	12	TRBJ2-7	few	TRBD2	CASRLAGAEQYF	TGTGCCAGCAGGTTAGCGGGGGCCGAGCAGTACTTC
TRBV3-1/TRBV3-2	15	TRBJ1-4	.	.	CASTQGGGVGEKLFF	TGTGCCAGCACCCAAGGCGGGGGCGTGGGCGAAAAACTGTTTTTT
TRBV5-1	15	TRBJ2-3	.	TRBD2	CASSPNSGGQDTQYF	TGCGCCAGCAGCCCAAACAGCGGGGGCCAAGATACGCAGTATTTT
TRBV19	15	TRBJ2-5	.	TRBD2	CASTPSSGVRETQYF	TGTGCCAGTACCCCAAGCAGCGGGGTAAGAGAGACCCAGTACTTC
TRBV29-1	13	TRBJ1-1	.	TRBD1	CSAETGFYTEAFF	TGCAGCGCCGAGACAGGGTTTTACACTGAAGCTTTCTTT
TRBV27	15	TRBJ2-1	.	TRBD2	CASSPLGEGLNEQFF	TGTGCCAGCAGTCCCCTTGGGGAGGGCCTGAATGAGCAGTTCTTC
TRBV6-2/TRBV6-3	11	TRBJ2-3	.	.	CASSIVDTQYF	TGTGCCAGTAGTATAGTGGATACGCAGTATTTT
TRBV19	15	TRBJ2-7	.	TRBD2	CASSPLAGGTYEQYF	TGTGCCAGTAGCCCCCTAGCGGGAGGTACCTACGAGCAGTACTTC
TRBV7-9	14	TRBJ1-6	.	.	CASSLDRENSPLHF	TGTGCCAGCAGCTTAGACAGGGAAAATTCACCCCTCCACTTT
TRBV29-1	15	TRBJ1-1	.	TRBD1	CSVDKTGTMNTEAFF	TGCAGCGTAGATAAGACAGGGACCATGAACACTGAAGCTTTCTTT
TRBV2	11	TRBJ1-2	.	.	CASSIQGGYTF	TGTGCCAGCAGCATACAGGGCGGCTACACCTTC
TRBV6-1	13	TRBJ2-7	.	.	CASRDSISYEQYF	TGTGCCAGCAGGGACAGCATTTCCTACGAGCAGTACTTC
TRBV4-1	12	TRBJ2-3	.	.	CASSQSTDTQYF	TGCGCCAGCAGCCAATCTACAGATACGCAGTATTTT
TRBV29-1	13	TRBJ2-3	.	.	CSLRDTSTDTQYF	TGCAGCCTTCGGGACACTAGCACAGATACGCAGTATTTT
TRBV5-1	16	TRBJ1-2	once	TRBD1	CASSLGDRGHIYGYTF	TGCGCCAGCAGCTTGGGCGACAGGGGGCATATCTATGGCTACACCTTC
TRBV19	15	TRBJ1-5	.	TRBD1	CASSISPRGHQPQHF	TGTGCCAGTAGTATCTCTCCCAGGGGGCATCAGCCCCAGCATTTT
TRBV7-2	15	TRBJ1-3	.	TRBD1	CASSFEGAGGNTIYF	TGTGCCAGCAGCTTCGAGGGGGCGGGAGGAAACACCATATATTTT
TRBV7-9	12	TRBJ1-1	once	.	CASSQQGTEAFF	TGTGCCAGCAGCCAACAGGGAACTGAAGCTTTCTTT
TRBV11-2	15	TRBJ2-1	.	TRBD2	CASSVAGARYNEQFF	TGTGCCAGCAGCGTCGCGGGAGCGCGCTACAATGAGCAGTTCTTC
TRBV29-1	16	TRBJ2-3	.	.	CSVDGAGWRSTDTQYF	TGCAGCGTTGATGGGGCAGGGTGGCGTAGCACAGATACGCAGTATTTT
TRBV18	14	TRBJ1-5	few	TRBD1	CASSPGQGNQPQHF	TGTGCCAGCTCGCCCGGACAGGGCAATCAGCCCCAGCATTTT
TRBV5-4	12	TRBJ1-5	few	.	CASSLDSQPQHF	TGTGCCAGCAGCTTAGACAGTCAGCCCCAGCATTTT
TRBV29-1	12	TRBJ2-1	few	.	CSGGARYNEQFF	TGCAGCGGGGGGGCCCGATACAATGAGCAGTTCTTC
TRBV2	14	TRBJ1-3	.	.	CASSQGLPGNTIYF	TGTGCCAGCAGTCAGGGGTTACCTGGAAACACCATATATTTT
TRBV11-2	18	TRBJ2-7	.	TRBD2	CASSSLSPGTRLGYEQYF	TGTGCCAGCAGCTCCCTATCACCCGGGACTAGACTGGGGTACGAGCAGTACTTC
TRBV4-3	14	TRBJ2-2	.	TRBD2	CASSKREPTGELFF	TGCGCCAGCAGCAAGCGGGAGCCCACCGGGGAGCTGTTTTTT
TRBV19	14	TRBJ1-5	.	.	CASSKQEFNQPQHF	TGTGCCAGTAGTAAACAGGAATTCAATCAGCCCCAGCATTTT
TRBV12-3/TRBV12-4	13	TRBJ2-5	.	.	CASSPGTQETQYF	TGTGCCAGCAGTCCCGGGACACAAGAGACCCAGTACTTC
TRBV2	14	TRBJ1-1	few	.	CASSGRLDRTEAFF	TGTGCCAGCAGTGGACGACTCGACAGAACTGAAGCTTTCTTT
TRBV6-2/TRBV6-3	16	TRBJ1-6	.	.	CASSPRGKGWNSPLHF	TGTGCCAGCAGCCCTAGGGGAAAAGGTTGGAATTCACCCCTCCACTTT
TRBV12-3/TRBV12-4	13	TRBJ2-7	.	.	CASSSDRYYEQYF	TGTGCCAGCAGTTCCGACAGATACTACGAGCAGTACTTC
TRBV29-1	13	TRBJ1-3	.	.	CSVEKSAGNTIYF	TGCAGCGTTGAAAAGTCAGCTGGAAACACCATATATTTT
TRBV19	15	TRBJ1-5	once	.	CASTGGTYSNQPQHF	TGTGCCAGTACCGGGGGGACCTATAGCAATCAGCCCCAGCATTTT
TRBV5-1	14	TRBJ2-3	few	TRBD2	CASTPGGGTDTQYF	TGCGCCAGCACTCCCGGGGGGGGCACAGATACGCAGTATTTT
TRBV30	13	TRBJ1-4	.	TRBD1	CAWKVQGAEKLFF	TGTGCCTGGAAAGTACAGGGGGCTGAAAAACTGTTTTTT
TRBV5-4	15	TRBJ2-3	.	TRBD2	CASSLTSGSTDTQYF	TGTGCCAGCAGCTTGACTAGCGGGAGCACAGATACGCAGTATTTT
TRBV6-5	11	TRBJ1-1	.	.	CASSRESEAFF	TGTGCCAGCAGCCGGGAATCTGAAGCTTTCTTT
TRBV28	16	TRBJ2-2	.	TRBD1	CASSLLPSGQAGELFF	TGTGCCAGCAGTTTGTTGCCCTCAGGACAGGCCGGGGAGCTGTTTTTT
TRBV7-9	14	TRBJ1-4	.	TRBD1	CASSPRQGHEKLFF	TGTGCCAGCAGCCCCAGACAGGGACATGAAAAACTGTTTTTT
TRBV27	17	TRBJ2-2	.	TRBD2	CASSFARGGQHTGELFF	TGTGCCAGCAGTTTTGCACGCGGGGGGCAACACACCGGGGAGCTGTTTTTT
TRBV4-3	17	TRBJ2-7	.	TRBD2	CASSQGTSGTWHYEQYF	TGCGCCAGCAGCCAAGGGACTAGCGGGACCTGGCACTACGAGCAGTACTTC
TRBV9	12	TRBJ1-1	.	.	CASSVGGAEAFF	TGTGCCAGCAGCGTAGGCGGGGCTGAAGCTTTCTTT